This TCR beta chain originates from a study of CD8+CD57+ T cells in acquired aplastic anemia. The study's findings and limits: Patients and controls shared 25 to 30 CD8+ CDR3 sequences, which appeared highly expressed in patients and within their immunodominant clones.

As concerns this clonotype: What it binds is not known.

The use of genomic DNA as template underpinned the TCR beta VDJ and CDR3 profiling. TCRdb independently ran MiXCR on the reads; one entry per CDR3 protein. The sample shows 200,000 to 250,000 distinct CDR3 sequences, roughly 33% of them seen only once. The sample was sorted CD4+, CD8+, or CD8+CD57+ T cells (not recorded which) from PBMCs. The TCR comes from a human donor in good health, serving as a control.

CDR3 protein: CASSSIQGPETQYF. In nucleotides, the CDR3 is TGTGCCAGCAGCTCAATACAGGGACCGGAGACCCAGTACTTC. This sequence joins TRBV11-2 and TRBJ2-5; TRBD1 might be the D (6 bases). The CDR3 contains 14 residues. Germline CDR1 is SGHAT and CDR2 is FQNNGV. V was cut by 4 bases and J by 5 bases, with 14 bases left in between.